This TCR beta chain was retrieved from a study of shared clonotypes between healthy human individuals. General study points: Sequencing depth was expected to affect clonotype sharing among donors. Investigators collected only blood, and repertoires in tissues likely differ.

The sequencing of unsorted PBMC DNA took place on ten immunoSEQ deep assay plates. Profiling relied on immunoSEQ multiplex PCR, and the TCRdb table lists in-frame clones only, not all of them. The table has about 510,000 clones, 79% seen once. This clone was counted many times. The antigen is not known. The CDR3 has 16 residues. Trimming at V came to 8 bases and at J to 9 bases, leaving 16 bases not matched to a gene. Per germline, CDR1 MNHEY and CDR2 SMNVEV (reference sequence). Sequenced sample: PBMCs. The rearrangement links TRBV27 to TRBJ2-1, with 10 bases matching TRBD1. The sequence derives from a woman in her thirties or forties in good health. Some clones in this sample may be carry-over from other donors' samples. The DNA of the CDR3 is TGTGCCAGCGCCCCTCGGGGGACAGGGGCCTACGGTGAGCAGTTCTTC. This codes for CASAPRGTGAYGEQFF.